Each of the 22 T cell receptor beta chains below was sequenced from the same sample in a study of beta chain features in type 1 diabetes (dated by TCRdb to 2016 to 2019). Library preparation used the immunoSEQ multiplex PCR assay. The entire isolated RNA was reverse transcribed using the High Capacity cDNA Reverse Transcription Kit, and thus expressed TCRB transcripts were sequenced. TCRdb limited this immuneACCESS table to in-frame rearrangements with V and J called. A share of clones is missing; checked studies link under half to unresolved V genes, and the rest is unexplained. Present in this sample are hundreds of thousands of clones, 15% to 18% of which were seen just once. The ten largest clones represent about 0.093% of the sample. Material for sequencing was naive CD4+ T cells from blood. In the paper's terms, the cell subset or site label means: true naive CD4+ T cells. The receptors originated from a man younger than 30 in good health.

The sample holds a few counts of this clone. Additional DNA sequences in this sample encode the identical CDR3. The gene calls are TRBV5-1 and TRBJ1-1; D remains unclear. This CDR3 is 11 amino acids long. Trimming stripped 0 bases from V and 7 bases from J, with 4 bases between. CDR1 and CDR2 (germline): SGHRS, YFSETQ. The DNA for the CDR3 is TGCGCCAGCAGCTTGGGGGTTGAAGCTTTCTTT. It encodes CASSLGVEAFF. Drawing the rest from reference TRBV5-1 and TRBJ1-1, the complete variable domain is KAGVTQTPRYLIKTRGQQVTLSCSPISGHRSVSWYQQTPGQGLQFLFEYFSETQRNKGNFPGRFSGRQFSNSRSEMNVSTLELGDSALYLCASSLGVEAFFGQGTRLTVV.

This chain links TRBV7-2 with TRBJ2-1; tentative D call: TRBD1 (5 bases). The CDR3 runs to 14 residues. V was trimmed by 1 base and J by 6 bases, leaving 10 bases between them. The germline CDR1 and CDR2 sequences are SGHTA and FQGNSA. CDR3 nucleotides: TGTGCCAGCAGCTTAGGGCAGGGTGGCAATGAGCAGTTCTTC. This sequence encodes CASSLGQGGNEQFF.

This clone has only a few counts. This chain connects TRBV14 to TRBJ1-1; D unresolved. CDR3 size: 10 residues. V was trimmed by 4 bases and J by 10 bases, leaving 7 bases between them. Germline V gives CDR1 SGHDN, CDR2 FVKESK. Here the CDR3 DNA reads TGTGCCAGCAGCCGCAAGATAGCTTTCTTT. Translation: CASSRKIAFF.

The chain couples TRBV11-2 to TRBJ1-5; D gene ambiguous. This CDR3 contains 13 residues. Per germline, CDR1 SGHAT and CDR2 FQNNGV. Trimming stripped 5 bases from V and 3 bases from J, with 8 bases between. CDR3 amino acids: CASSPGDNQPQHF. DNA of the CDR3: TGTGCCAGCAGCCCAGGAGACAATCAGCCCCAGCATTTT.

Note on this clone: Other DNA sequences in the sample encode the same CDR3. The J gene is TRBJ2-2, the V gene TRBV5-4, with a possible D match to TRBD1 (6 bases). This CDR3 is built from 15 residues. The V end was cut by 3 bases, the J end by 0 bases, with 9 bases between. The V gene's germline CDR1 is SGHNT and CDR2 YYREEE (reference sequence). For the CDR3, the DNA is TGTGCCAGCAGCTCCCCAGGGGCGAACACCGGGGAGCTGTTTTTT. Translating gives CASSSPGANTGELFF.

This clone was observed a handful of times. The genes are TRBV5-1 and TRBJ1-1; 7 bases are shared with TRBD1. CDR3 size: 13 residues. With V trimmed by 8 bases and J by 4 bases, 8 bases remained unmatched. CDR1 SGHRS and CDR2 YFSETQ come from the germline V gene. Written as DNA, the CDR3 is TGCGCCAGTACTAGACAGGGAGGCACTGAAGCTTTCTTT. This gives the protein CASTRQGGTEAFF.

This chain's CDR3 is CASSYSSGGYTVEQFF. In DNA, the CDR3 is TGTGCCAGCAGTTACTCATCCGGGGGCTATACGGTTGAGCAGTTCTTC. V usage is TRBV6-6 and J usage is TRBJ2-1; D possibly uses TRBD1 or TRBD2 (6 bases each). Germline CDR1 MNHNY, CDR2 SVGAGI (reference sequence). V was pared by 0 bases and J by 9 bases, with 18 bases between. The CDR3 is 16 amino acids.

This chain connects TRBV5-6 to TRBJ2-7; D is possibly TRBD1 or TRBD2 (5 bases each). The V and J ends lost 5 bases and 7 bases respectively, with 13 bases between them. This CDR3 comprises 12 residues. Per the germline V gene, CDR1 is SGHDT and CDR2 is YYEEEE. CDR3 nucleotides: TGTGCCAGCAGAAACAGGAGGTCGGAGCAGTACTTC. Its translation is CASRNRRSEQYF.

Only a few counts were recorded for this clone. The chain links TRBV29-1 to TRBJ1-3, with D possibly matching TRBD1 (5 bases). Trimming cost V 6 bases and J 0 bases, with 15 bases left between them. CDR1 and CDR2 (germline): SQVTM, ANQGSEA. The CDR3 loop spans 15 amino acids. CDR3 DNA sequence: TGCAGCGTAATCCCCGGGACTAGCTCTGGAAACACCATATATTTT. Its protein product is CSVIPGTSSGNTIYF.

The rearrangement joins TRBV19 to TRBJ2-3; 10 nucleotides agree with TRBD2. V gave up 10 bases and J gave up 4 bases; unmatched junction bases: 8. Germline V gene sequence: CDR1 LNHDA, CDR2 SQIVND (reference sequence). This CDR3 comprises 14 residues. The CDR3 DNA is TGTGCCATATCTAGCGGGGGAAGACCAGATACGCAGTATTTT. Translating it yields CAISSGGRPDTQYF.

The CDR3 spells CASSLVQGIVNTEAFF. In nucleotides, the CDR3 is TGTGCCAGCAGCTTAGTACAGGGGATTGTGAACACTGAAGCTTTCTTT. The V and J genes are TRBV7-6 and TRBJ1-1, with 7 bases aligning to TRBD1. Per the germline V gene, CDR1 is SGHVS and CDR2 is FNYEAQ. V was clipped by 1 base and J by 0 bases; unmatched bases: 5. This CDR3 contains 16 residues.

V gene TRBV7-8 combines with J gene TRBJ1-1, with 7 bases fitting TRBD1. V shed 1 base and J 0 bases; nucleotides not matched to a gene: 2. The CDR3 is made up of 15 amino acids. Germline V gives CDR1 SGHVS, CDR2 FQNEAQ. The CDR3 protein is CASSLEGALNTEAFF. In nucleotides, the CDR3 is TGTGCCAGCAGCTTAGAGGGGGCGCTGAACACTGAAGCTTTCTTT.

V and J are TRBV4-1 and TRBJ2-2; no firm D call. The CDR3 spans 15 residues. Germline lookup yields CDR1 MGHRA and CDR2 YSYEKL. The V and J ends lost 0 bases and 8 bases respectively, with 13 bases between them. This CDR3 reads CASSQDTLWAGELFF. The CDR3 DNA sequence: TGCGCCAGCAGCCAAGATACCCTTTGGGCTGGGGAGCTGTTTTTT.

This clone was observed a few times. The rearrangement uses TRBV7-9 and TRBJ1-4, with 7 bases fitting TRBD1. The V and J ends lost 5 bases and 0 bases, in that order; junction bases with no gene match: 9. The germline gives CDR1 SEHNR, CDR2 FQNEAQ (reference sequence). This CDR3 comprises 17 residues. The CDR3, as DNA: TGTGCCAGCAGCCCCAGACAGGGCATTGCAACTAATGAAAAACTGTTTTTT. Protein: CASSPRQGIATNEKLFF.

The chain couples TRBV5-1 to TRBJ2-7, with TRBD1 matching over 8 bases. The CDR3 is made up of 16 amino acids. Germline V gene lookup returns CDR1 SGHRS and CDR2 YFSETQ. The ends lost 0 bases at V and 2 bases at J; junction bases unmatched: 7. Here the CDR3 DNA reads TGCGCCAGCAGCTTGGCAAGGGACAGGAGACCCTACGAGCAGTACTTC. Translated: CASSLARDRRPYEQYF.

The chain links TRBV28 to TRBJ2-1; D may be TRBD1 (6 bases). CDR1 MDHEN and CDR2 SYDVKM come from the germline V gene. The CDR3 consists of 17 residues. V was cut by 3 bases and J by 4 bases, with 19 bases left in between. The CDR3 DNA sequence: TGTGCCAGCAGTTTTCATATGCAGGGCAGGGGATACAATGAGCAGTTCTTC. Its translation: CASSFHMQGRGYNEQFF.

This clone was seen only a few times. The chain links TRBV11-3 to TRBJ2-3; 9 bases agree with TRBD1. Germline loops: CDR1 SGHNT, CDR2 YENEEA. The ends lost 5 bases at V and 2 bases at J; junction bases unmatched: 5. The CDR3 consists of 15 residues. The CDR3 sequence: CASSTRTGATDTQYF. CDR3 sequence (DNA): TGTGCCAGCAGCACCCGGACAGGGGCCACAGATACGCAGTATTTT.

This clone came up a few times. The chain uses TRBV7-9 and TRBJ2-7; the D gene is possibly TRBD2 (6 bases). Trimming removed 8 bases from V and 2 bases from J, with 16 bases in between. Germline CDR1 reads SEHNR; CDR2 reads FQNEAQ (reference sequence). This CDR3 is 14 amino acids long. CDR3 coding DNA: TGTGCCAGCTGTCGTGGGCCGGGGGCCTACGAGCAGTACTTC. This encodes CASCRGPGAYEQYF. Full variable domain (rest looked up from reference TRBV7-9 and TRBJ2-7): DTGVSQNPRHKITKRGQNVTFRCDPISEHNRLYWYRQTLGQGPEFLTYFQNEAQLEKSRLLSDRFSAERPKGSFSTLEIQRTEQGDSAMYLCASCRGPGAYEQYFGPGTRLTVT.

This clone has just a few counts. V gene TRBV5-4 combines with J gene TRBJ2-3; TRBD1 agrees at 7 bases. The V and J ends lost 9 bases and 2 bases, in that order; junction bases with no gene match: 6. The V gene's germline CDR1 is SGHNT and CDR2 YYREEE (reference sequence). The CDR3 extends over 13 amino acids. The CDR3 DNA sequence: TGTGCCATTGGACAGGCGGCCACAGATACGCAGTATTTT. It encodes CAIGQAATDTQYF.

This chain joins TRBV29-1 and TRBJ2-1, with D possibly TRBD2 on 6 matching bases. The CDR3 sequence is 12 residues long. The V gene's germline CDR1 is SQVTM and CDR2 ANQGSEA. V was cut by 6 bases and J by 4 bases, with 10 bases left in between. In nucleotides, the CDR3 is TGCAGCGTCAGGAGCGGGTACAATGAGCAGTTCTTC. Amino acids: CSVRSGYNEQFF.

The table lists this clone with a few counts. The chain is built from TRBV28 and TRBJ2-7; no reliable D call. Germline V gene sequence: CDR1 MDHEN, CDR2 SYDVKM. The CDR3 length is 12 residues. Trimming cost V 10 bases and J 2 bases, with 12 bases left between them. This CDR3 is CATRTTAYEQYF. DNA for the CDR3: TGTGCCACTCGTACCACCGCCTACGAGCAGTACTTC.

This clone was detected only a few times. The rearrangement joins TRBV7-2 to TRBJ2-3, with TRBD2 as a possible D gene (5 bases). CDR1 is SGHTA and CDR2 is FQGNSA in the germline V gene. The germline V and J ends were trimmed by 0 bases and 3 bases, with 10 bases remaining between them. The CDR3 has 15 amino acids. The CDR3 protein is CASSLASRGTDTQYF. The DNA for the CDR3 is TGTGCCAGCAGCTTAGCTTCGAGAGGGACAGATACGCAGTATTTT.